This record covers a single T cell receptor beta chain. In contrast to the negatively isolated CD8+ and CD4+ T cells, TEMRA cells were FACS-enriched. This record belongs to a study of CD8 T cells in Susac syndrome. Roughly 0.45 to 1 ug RNA was reverse transcribed with random hexamers. TCRdb recomputed calls from the immunoSEQ multiplex PCR reads with MiXCR, one row per CDR3 protein. The data show 150,000 to 200,000 distinct CDR3 sequences, approximately 94% seen once. The germline V gene has CDR1 SQVTM and CDR2 ANQGSEA. The V and J ends lost 4 bases and 4 bases respectively, with 10 bases between them. This CDR3 comprises 12 residues.

Sequencing used CD4+ T cells from PBMCs. The genes are TRBV29-1 and TRBJ1-2, with no clear D. The clonotype was recovered from a human donor in good health. In DNA form, the CDR3 reads TGCAGCGTTGTTCTAGCAGGCTATGGCTACACCTTC. This gives the protein CSVVLAGYGYTF.